A selection of T cell receptor beta chains follows, all from one sample in a study of shared clonotypes between healthy human individuals. The assay was immunoSEQ multiplex PCR, and TCRdb's table has in-frame clones only and misses some. The sample records a few million clones, approximately 93% being singletons. Material for sequencing was naive CD4+ T cells from PBMCs. The receptors here all came from a young man in good health. Some clones in this sample may be carry-over from other donors' samples. Each CDR3 is given with its conserved first and last residue. Only part of the rows carry a size: once, few, many, or a class if the clone is expanded.

cdr3_aa j_call v_call clone_size
CASAVETGVRGYTF TRBJ1-2 TRBV5-1 -
CASSAGTALTEAFF TRBJ1-1 TRBV9 once
CAISERLAGENEQFF TRBJ2-1 TRBV10-3 -
CASSVAAGWDTQYF TRBJ2-3 TRBV9 -
CASSLLIRTGELFF TRBJ2-2 TRBV28 -
CASSPVGGQTEAFF TRBJ1-1 TRBV18 few
CASGGSRAEAFF TRBJ1-1 TRBV25-1 -
CASSASGGSSYNEQFF TRBJ2-1 TRBV9 -
CASSLGVEWFSNTIYF TRBJ1-3 TRBV5-8 -
CASSDFTRGNTQYF TRBJ2-3 TRBV6-1 -
CASSSLAGAEEVEQFF TRBJ2-1 TRBV7-9 -
CASSTEWRLAGIGEQYF TRBJ2-7 TRBV7-9 -
CASSTNGNPTYEQYF TRBJ2-7 TRBV9 -
CASSQPAVSTDTQYF TRBJ2-3 TRBV4-2 -
CASSEGGGPGEQYF TRBJ2-7 TRBV2 -
CASSGGTGAGELFF TRBJ2-2 TRBV2 -
CASTSGRWSSTDTQYF TRBJ2-3 TRBV28 -
CASSPSGSPGFDEQYF TRBJ2-7 TRBV6-6 -
CASSKGGGQPQHF TRBJ1-5 TRBV27 -
CATSRRQGGDTQYF TRBJ2-3 TRBV15 -
CASSFPGPGGTQYF TRBJ2-5 TRBV5-4 -
CASSSGGAGETQYF TRBJ2-5 TRBV27 -
CASSPRWGYQETQYF TRBJ2-5 TRBV18 -
CASSVSPSSYNEQFF TRBJ2-1 TRBV6-4 -
CASRLFTGGDSYNEQFF TRBJ2-1 TRBV5-1 -
CASSVGRETGELFF TRBJ2-2 TRBV9 -
CASSVTPRTSGSFHEQYF TRBJ2-7 TRBV5-4 -
CASSQQGPLLYEQYF TRBJ2-7 TRBV7-2 -
CASSSSPVVLNEKLFF TRBJ1-4 TRBV5-1 -
CASSQGLAGNTGELFF TRBJ2-2 TRBV4-2 -
CAWSLGVANEKLFF TRBJ1-4 TRBV30 -
CASSLGLNYYNEQFF TRBJ2-1 TRBV5-1 -
CATGTGNQPQHF TRBJ1-5 TRBV6-5 few
CASSSTGGQYF TRBJ2-7 TRBV7-8 -
CASSENQGDQPQHF TRBJ1-5 TRBV2 -
CASRTPRRAAYEQYF TRBJ2-7 TRBV2 once
CASSFRDRGHNEQFF TRBJ2-1 TRBV5-8 -
CASRISGLQETQYF TRBJ2-5 TRBV2 -
CASRAGVSGNTIYF TRBJ1-3 TRBV28 -
CASSDGLAGPSEQFF TRBJ2-1 TRBV5-4 -
CASSPRGKTYNEQFF TRBJ2-1 TRBV7-8 -
CASSSLPLGDEQFF TRBJ2-1 TRBV27 -
CASTRNDLGGHTQYF TRBJ2-3 TRBV7-2 -
CASSPPRATGVTQYF TRBJ2-3 TRBV18 -
CASSLVFGPTNYGYTF TRBJ1-2 TRBV5-5 -
CASSPGSKLPLPFF TRBJ1-1 TRBV6-6 -
CASSLVIGQRNTIYF TRBJ1-3 TRBV7-9 -
CASGQGDNEQFF TRBJ2-1 TRBV28 -
CASSLVSGFSYNEQFF TRBJ2-1 TRBV7-2 -
CSAGDRGEQYF TRBJ2-7 TRBV29-1 -
CASTPIRGGGTEAFF TRBJ1-1 TRBV6-1 -
CASSPGGAGQETQYF TRBJ2-5 TRBV6-5 -